Listed below are T cell receptor beta chains from one sample, sequenced in a study of T-cell reconstitution after alpha-beta-depleted transplantation in children. One entry per CDR3 protein, called by TCRdb with MiXCR from the PCR reads. The sample carries approximately 99,000 distinct CDR3 sequences, almost 6.5% recorded once. Sample: PBMCs, mostly from graft donor cells, taken 360 days after TCRalphabeta/CD19-depleted stem cell transplant. The source of these receptors is a male patient aged 2-9 years who had a stem cell transplant for acute lymphoblastic leukemia, so the T cells may come from the graft donor. The CDR3 runs from the conserved cysteine through the conserved F or W. Each record gives: clone size, D gene, J gene, V gene, CDR3 protein, CDR3 DNA. A D gene is named only where the DNA matches it firmly. Part of the rows lack a size; the others show once, few, many or a class for expanded clones.

many | NA | TRBJ2-7 | TRBV6-2/TRBV6-3 | CASSYPRQVTYEQYF | TGTGCCAGCAGTTACCCCAGGCAGGTAACCTACGAGCAGTACTTC
few | TRBD1 | TRBJ2-7 | TRBV27 | CASSLSVQGGQYF | TGTGCCAGCAGTTTATCCGTACAGGGGGGGCAGTACTTC
few | TRBD2 | TRBJ2-5 | TRBV4-3 | CASSHRGGPQETQYF | TGCGCCAGCAGCCATCGGGGGGGCCCCCAAGAGACCCAGTACTTC
many | NA | TRBJ2-5 | TRBV20-1 | CSARDSRSKETQYF | TGCAGTGCTAGAGATAGCAGGAGTAAAGAGACCCAGTACTTC
many | NA | TRBJ2-2 | TRBV6-2/TRBV6-3 | CASKYLNTGELFF | TGTGCCAGCAAATATTTAAACACCGGGGAGCTGTTTTTT
many | NA | TRBJ2-4 | TRBV7-9 | CASSPRQRMAKNIQYF | TGTGCCAGCAGCCCCCGACAGCGGATGGCCAAAAACATTCAGTACTTC
many | TRBD2 | TRBJ2-3 | TRBV4-2 | CASSQVPSGGADTQYF | TGTGCCAGCAGCCAAGTGCCATCCGGGGGGGCGGATACGCAGTATTTT
NA | NA | TRBJ2-3 | TRBV10-1 | CASSEWAGGTDTQYF | TGCGCCAGCAGTGAGTGGGCAGGGGGCACAGATACGCAGTATTTT
NA | TRBD1 | TRBJ1-2 | TRBV7-3 | CASSSPTGQRFVNYGYTF | TGTGCCAGCAGCTCCCCCACGGGACAGCGTTTCGTTAACTATGGCTACACCTTC
many | NA | TRBJ2-7 | TRBV7-8 | CASSLEGLRDLSYEQYF | TGTGCCAGCAGCCTAGAAGGACTAAGGGACCTCTCCTACGAGCAGTACTTC
once | NA | TRBJ2-7 | TRBV7-6 | CASSPKRGGYEQYF | TGTGCCAGCAGCCCAAAAAGGGGGGGATACGAGCAGTACTTC
NA | TRBD2 | TRBJ2-3 | TRBV7-7 | CASSLGTSAADTQYF | TGTGCCAGCAGCTTAGGGACTAGCGCGGCAGATACGCAGTATTTT
NA | NA | TRBJ2-3 | TRBV7-2 | CASSPNTWSNTQYF | TGTGCCAGCAGCCCTAACACGTGGTCGAATACGCAGTATTTT
many | NA | TRBJ2-7 | TRBV7-9 | CASSLHSYEQYF | TGTGCCAGCAGCTTACATTCCTACGAGCAGTACTTC
many | NA | TRBJ2-7 | TRBV7-9 | CASSPGLGEQYF | TGTGCCAGCAGCCCAGGGTTGGGAGAGCAGTACTTC
few | NA | TRBJ2-2 | TRBV6-7 | CARLGTSANTGELFF | TGTGCCAGACTCGGGACTTCGGCGAACACCGGGGAGCTGTTTTTT
many | NA | TRBJ2-2 | TRBV5-6 | CASSLGWNTGELFF | TGTGCCAGCAGCTTGGGCTGGAACACCGGGGAGCTGTTTTTT
few | NA | TRBJ2-3 | TRBV7-6 | CASSLRGRAPTDTQYF | TGTGCCAGCAGCCTTCGCGGGCGGGCCCCGACAGATACGCAGTATTTT
NA | NA | TRBJ2-7 | TRBV5-6 | CASSLGGGLISYEQYF | TGTGCCAGCAGCTTGGGGGGGGGCCTAATTTCCTACGAGCAGTACTTC
few | TRBD1 | TRBJ2-2 | TRBV7-9 | CASSNPGTGTGGELFF | TGTGCCAGCAGCAACCCCGGGACAGGGACCGGCGGGGAGCTGTTTTTT
few | TRBD2 | TRBJ2-1 | TRBV7-9 | CASSFSSGDQQFF | TGTGCCAGCAGCTTCTCTAGCGGGGACCAGCAGTTCTTC
many | NA | TRBJ1-1 | TRBV7-9 | CASIPFGGGITEAFF | TGTGCCAGCATACCTTTTGGGGGAGGAATCACTGAAGCTTTCTTT
NA | NA | TRBJ1-3 | TRBV6-5 | CASSYSRTAVSGNTIYF | TGTGCCAGCAGTTACTCGAGGACGGCGGTATCTGGAAACACCATATATTTT
many | NA | TRBJ1-1 | TRBV5-1 | CASSLPGSAEAFF | TGCGCCAGCAGCCTTCCAGGAAGCGCTGAAGCTTTCTTT
NA | TRBD2 | TRBJ2-3 | TRBV7-9 | CASSSPLLAGHTDTQYF | TGTGCCAGCAGCTCTCCCCTCCTAGCGGGACACACAGATACGCAGTATTTT
NA | NA | TRBJ2-6 | TRBV3-1 | CASSQERGTGRRPGANVLTF | TGTGCCAGCAGCCAAGAAAGGGGAACAGGGAGGCGGCCTGGGGCCAACGTCCTGACTTTC
many | NA | TRBJ2-3 | TRBV6-2/TRBV6-3 | CASSSPRLPFTDTQYF | TGTGCCAGCAGTTCGCCCCGACTACCTTTCACAGATACGCAGTATTTT
many | NA | TRBJ2-1 | TRBV28 | CASSFAGTSFYNEQFF | TGTGCCAGCAGCTTCGCCGGGACGTCGTTCTACAATGAGCAGTTCTTC
many | NA | TRBJ2-1 | TRBV12-3/TRBV12-4 | CASSPHVSSYNEQFF | TGTGCCAGCAGTCCTCATGTATCCTCCTACAATGAGCAGTTCTTC
many | NA | TRBJ2-7 | TRBV6-5 | CASTDSSYEQYF | TGTGCCAGCACCGACAGCTCCTACGAGCAGTACTTC
many | NA | TRBJ2-1 | TRBV4-2 | CASSQGFSPYNEQFF | TGTGCCAGCAGCCAAGGGTTTTCCCCCTACAATGAGCAGTTCTTC
many | NA | TRBJ2-2 | TRBV7-2 | CASSLLWGRGGELFF | TGTGCCAGCAGCTTATTGTGGGGGCGGGGCGGGGAGCTGTTTTTT
many | NA | TRBJ2-1 | TRBV9 | CASSVRGGKQFF | TGTGCCAGCAGCGTAAGGGGGGGTAAGCAGTTCTTC
many | NA | TRBJ2-7 | TRBV4-2 | CASSQEAQGHLSYEQYF | TGTGCCAGCAGCCAAGAGGCACAGGGACATTTATCCTACGAGCAGTACTTC
many | NA | TRBJ1-2 | TRBV4-3 | CASSQGKGPGYTF | TGCGCCAGCAGCCAAGGCAAAGGGCCTGGCTACACCTTC
NA | NA | TRBJ1-2 | TRBV20-1 | CSARSGGGKGYGYTF | TGCAGTGCTAGGAGTGGGGGGGGCAAGGGCTATGGCTACACCTTC
NA | TRBD2 | TRBJ2-1 | TRBV6-4 | CTCSFPSGRDLSYNEQFF | TGTACCTGCAGTTTTCCTAGCGGGAGGGATCTCTCCTACAATGAGCAGTTCTTC
NA | NA | TRBJ2-7 | TRBV5-1 | CASSLGLGVTYEQYF | TGCGCCAGCAGCCTCGGACTGGGGGTCACCTACGAGCAGTACTTC
NA | NA | TRBJ1-1 | TRBV2 | CASRPQGNTEAFF | TGTGCCAGCAGACCACAGGGTAACACTGAAGCTTTCTTT
many | TRBD2 | TRBJ2-2 | TRBV4-3 | CASSQDLAGHVPTGELFF | TGCGCCAGCAGCCAAGATTTAGCGGGCCACGTTCCCACCGGGGAGCTGTTTTTT
many | TRBD2 | TRBJ2-1 | TRBV14 | CASSHSGRIEVF | TGTGCCAGCAGCCATAGCGGGAGAATAGAGGTCTTC
many | TRBD2 | TRBJ2-1 | TRBV6-2/TRBV6-3 | CASSLTSGSYNEQFF | TGTGCCAGCAGTTTGACTAGCGGGAGCTACAATGAGCAGTTCTTC
many | NA | TRBJ1-5 | TRBV27 | CASSLQYNQPQHF | TGTGCCAGCAGTTTGCAGTACAATCAGCCCCAGCATTTT